Listed below are T cell receptor beta chains from one sample, sequenced in a study of cytotoxic CD8 clonotypes in ibrutinib-treated CLL. Clones were sequenced by immunoSEQ multiplex PCR, and TCRdb holds only the in-frame ones, with some missing. The table records hundreds of thousands of clones, about three quarters of them present only once. Here the sequenced sample was PBMCs, taken after 24 months of ibrutinib treatment. The receptors originated from a human donor with chronic lymphocytic leukemia. Each CDR3 is given with its conserved first and last residue. A D gene is named only where the DNA matches it firmly. Clone size is stated in some rows and not others, as once, few, many or a class when expanded.

j_call v_call clone_size d_call cdr3_aa cdr3_nt
TRBJ2-7 TRBV9 NA TRBD2 CASSVDLAGGDEQYF TGTGCCAGCAGCGTAGATCTAGCGGGAGGCGACGAGCAGTACTTC
TRBJ2-7 TRBV7-2 NA NA CASSLAGAQTYEQYF TGTGCCAGCAGCTTAGCCGGGGCTCAAACCTACGAGCAGTACTTC
TRBJ2-2 TRBV20-1 NA NA CSAGELFF TGCAGTGCTGGAGAGCTGTTTTTT
TRBJ1-1 TRBV14 NA TRBD1 CASSRRTGGTTEAFF TGTGCCAGCAGCCGACGGACAGGGGGCACAACTGAAGCTTTCTTT
TRBJ2-3 TRBV30 NA TRBD2 CAWSAGGRTDTQYF TGTGCCTGGAGTGCGGGGGGGAGAACGGATACGCAGTATTTT
TRBJ2-7 TRBV2 NA NA CASSETPAYEQYF TGTGCCAGCAGTGAAACCCCGGCCTACGAGCAGTACTTC
TRBJ2-5 TRBV13 many NA CASSLRGGETQYF TGTGCCAGCAGCTTAAGAGGAGGAGAGACCCAGTACTTC
TRBJ2-3 TRBV7-3 few TRBD2 CASSPSGSTDTQYF TGTGCCAGCAGCCCTAGCGGGAGCACAGATACGCAGTATTTT
TRBJ2-7 TRBV28 NA TRBD2 CASSRLAGGALEQYF TGTGCCAGCAGCCGACTAGCGGGAGGGGCATTGGAGCAGTACTTC
TRBJ2-7 TRBV2 few TRBD1 CASSARTGSQEQYF TGTGCCAGCAGTGCCCGGACAGGGTCTCAAGAGCAGTACTTC
TRBJ2-2 TRBV28 NA NA CASLTYPGTSTGELFF TGTGCCAGCCTGACCTATCCGGGGACTTCTACCGGGGAGCTGTTTTTT
TRBJ2-7 TRBV6-6 NA NA CASSNRVREQYF TGTGCCAGCAGCAACAGGGTGCGGGAGCAGTACTTC
TRBJ2-1 TRBV5-4 NA NA CASSLWDPRIEQFF TGTGCCAGCAGCTTGTGGGATCCCCGAATTGAGCAGTTCTTC
TRBJ2-7 TRBV29-1 once NA CSVIDQISYEQYF TGCAGCGTTATAGACCAAATCTCCTACGAGCAGTACTTC
TRBJ1-1 TRBV28 NA NA CASGITRDFF TGTGCCAGCGGCATCACCCGGGATTTCTTT
TRBJ1-3 TRBV9 NA NA CASSVRRSGNTIYF TGTGCCAGCAGCGTACGTCGATCTGGAAACACCATATATTTT
TRBJ2-3 TRBV4-1 NA NA CASSHSEGSGTDTQYF TGCGCCAGCAGCCACTCGGAGGGGTCGGGGACAGATACGCAGTATTTT
TRBJ2-7 TRBV2 NA TRBD1 CASSLSGQRYLGNEQYF TGTGCCAGCAGTCTCTCGGGACAGCGATACTTGGGGAACGAGCAGTACTTC
TRBJ2-1 TRBV6-5 NA NA CASSSRREQFF TGTGCCAGCAGTTCCCGTCGGGAGCAGTTCTTC
TRBJ1-5 TRBV4-3 once NA CASSQDLSQPQHF TGCGCCAGCAGCCAAGACTTAAGTCAGCCCCAGCATTTT
TRBJ2-6 TRBV5-8 NA NA CASSYNRDFGSGANVLTF TGTGCCAGCAGCTACAACAGGGACTTCGGCTCTGGGGCCAACGTCCTGACTTTC
TRBJ1-5 TRBV5-1 NA TRBD1 CASSLAGQGSSQHF TGCGCCAGCAGCTTGGCGGGACAGGGGTCTTCCCAGCATTTT
TRBJ2-5 TRBV5-6 NA NA CASSTGLQETQYF TGTGCCAGCAGCACGGGACTTCAAGAGACCCAGTACTTC
TRBJ2-3 TRBV27 once NA CASSSSSTGDTQYF TGTGCCAGCAGTTCCTCTTCAACGGGCGATACGCAGTATTTT
TRBJ2-7 TRBV7-8 NA TRBD2 CASSPSSGPLSYEQYF TGTGCCAGCAGCCCATCTAGCGGGCCCCTCTCCTACGAGCAGTACTTC
TRBJ1-5 TRBV15 NA NA CATSRSGARNQPQHF TGTGCCACCAGCAGATCGGGGGCTCGCAATCAGCCCCAGCATTTT
TRBJ2-3 TRBV27 NA TRBD2 CASSQLAGGPGDTQYF TGTGCCAGCAGTCAGCTAGCGGGAGGGCCGGGGGATACGCAGTATTTT
TRBJ2-3 TRBV29-1 NA TRBD2 CSVEGHTGGPDTQYF TGCAGCGTTGAAGGCCACACGGGAGGGCCAGATACGCAGTATTTT
TRBJ1-1 TRBV27 NA NA CASSPLSLSTEAFF TGTGCCAGCAGTCCCCTTTCTTTAAGTACTGAAGCTTTCTTT
TRBJ1-5 TRBV7-8 NA NA CASSLEGQPQHF TGTGCCAGCAGCTTAGAAGGGCAGCCCCAGCATTTT
TRBJ2-1 TRBV7-6 NA TRBD1 CASSLPGGDEQFF TGTGCCAGCAGCTTACCAGGGGGAGATGAGCAGTTCTTC
TRBJ2-6 TRBV29-1 NA NA CSVAASGANVLTF TGCAGCGTTGCAGCCTCTGGGGCCAACGTCCTGACTTTC
TRBJ2-7 TRBV14 few NA CASSQVRAGEQYF TGTGCCAGCAGCCAAGTCCGGGCGGGGGAGCAGTACTTC
TRBJ2-7 TRBV6-5 NA TRBD1 CASSYSRQGVYEQYF TGTGCCAGCAGTTACTCGAGACAGGGGGTCTACGAGCAGTACTTC
TRBJ1-3 TRBV5-8 NA NA CASSRGTVSGNTIYF TGTGCCAGCAGCCGCGGGACCGTCTCTGGAAACACCATATATTTT
TRBJ2-1 TRBV27 NA NA CASSYEYPSNEQFF TGTGCCAGCAGTTATGAATATCCGTCTAATGAGCAGTTCTTC
TRBJ2-1 TRBV7-2 once NA CASSLGPAVYNEQFF TGTGCCAGCAGCTTGGGCCCCGCGGTCTACAATGAGCAGTTCTTC
TRBJ1-5 TRBV7-9 NA NA CASSNTDQPQHF TGTGCCAGCAGCAATACTGATCAGCCCCAGCATTTT